The sequence of this T cell receptor (beta chain) was determined in a study of OX40 agonist ivuxolimab in advanced cancers. Measured with immunoSEQ multiplex PCR; TCRdb has only the in-frame clones, and not every one. This sample has 20,000 to 30,000 clones; nearly 80% occur once, and the top ten carry 20% to 30%. Deletions cut 2 bases from V and 7 bases from J, with 14 bases between. CDR1 is WNHNN and CDR2 is SYGVQD in the germline V gene (reference sequence). The length of the CDR3 is 15 residues. The gene calls are TRBV10-1 and TRBJ2-2; D possibly matches TRBD1 or TRBD2 (5 bases each). The clonotype comes from an adult with an advanced solid tumor such as melanoma, head and neck, liver or kidney cancer. The sequences come from CD4+ or CD8+ T cells sorted from blood, collected in a trial of the OX40 agonist ivuxolimab. In DNA form, the CDR3 reads TGCGCCAGCAGTGAGAAGCTTTTGGGGGTCGGGGAGCTGTTTTTT. As protein: CASSEKLLGVGELFF.